These 12 T cell receptor beta chains came from one sample sequenced in a study of T cell changes during pregnancy in multiple sclerosis (dated by TCRdb to the late 2010s). Receptor amplification or capture employed the immunoSEQ multiplex PCR assay. This is the immuneACCESS table as TCRdb keeps it, with only in-frame sequences that have V and J called. A part of the clones is gone; compared with another copy, unresolved V genes explain less than half, and the rest is unexplained. Present in this sample are about 75,000 clones, 94% of which were seen just once. The ten largest clones take up roughly 0.14% of the sample. Specimen: CD4+ T cells from peripheral blood mononuclear cells, collected after pregnancy. The source of these receptors is a female donor with multiple sclerosis, enrolled in a pregnancy study.

The rearrangement links TRBV19 to TRBJ2-7, with 7 bases aligning to TRBD1. Looked up from germline, CDR1 is LNHDA and CDR2 is SQIVND (reference sequence). The junction had 7 bases not matched to a gene; V was cut back by 4 bases and J by 4 bases. CDR3 length equals 14 residues. The CDR3 DNA sequence: TGTGCCAGTAGTAGGGGACAGTCATCATACGAGCAGTACTTC. Translated: CASSRGQSSYEQYF.

The chain joins TRBV5-8 to TRBJ1-5, with D possibly being TRBD1 (6 bases). The CDR3 contains 16 residues. The V end lost 4 bases, the J end lost 3 bases, and 17 bases lay between the germline ends. CDR1 SGHTS and CDR2 YDEGEE come from the germline V gene. For the CDR3, the DNA is TGTGCCAGCAGCCAGCAGGGGTCGGGCTTCAATCAGCCCCAGCATTTT. This codes for CASSQQGSGFNQPQHF.

The chain combines TRBV28 with TRBJ2-3; 10 bases are shared with TRBD2. CDR1 and CDR2 from the germline V gene are MDHEN and SYDVKM. The length of the CDR3 is 17 residues. V shed 4 bases, J shed 0 bases, and the junction held 7 bases outside the gene matches. CDR3 loop: CASSSGLAVPSTDTQYF. The CDR3 DNA sequence: TGTGCCAGCAGTTCAGGACTAGCGGTTCCTAGCACAGATACGCAGTATTTT.

The V call is TRBV28, the J call TRBJ2-5; no clear D. CDR3 length equals 11 residues. Germline V gives CDR1 MDHEN, CDR2 SYDVKM. Trimming removed 2 bases from V and 5 bases from J, with 3 bases in between. The CDR3 DNA reads as TGTGCCAGCAGTTTACTGGAGACCCAGTACTTC. Its protein product is CASSLLETQYF.

The rearrangement joins TRBV27 to TRBJ2-2; 8 bases fit TRBD2. Germline V gene sequence: CDR1 MNHEY, CDR2 SMNVEV (reference sequence). The CDR3 loop spans 15 amino acids. V gave up 7 bases and J gave up 1 base; unmatched junction bases: 5. The CDR3 DNA is TGTGCCAGCAACAGCGGGAGCAGGAACACCGGGGAGCTGTTTTTT. This gives the protein CASNSGSRNTGELFF.

The rearrangement links TRBV28 to TRBJ2-2, with D maybe TRBD2 (5 bases). This CDR3 contains 15 residues. Trimming pared 8 bases from V and 4 bases from J, leaving 17 bases between. In germline, CDR1 is MDHEN, CDR2 SYDVKM. CDR3: CASEDLTRGTGELFF. The CDR3 region has the DNA TGTGCCAGCGAAGACTTAACCCGGGGCACCGGGGAGCTGTTTTTT.

The chain uses TRBV19 and TRBJ1-3; 10 nucleotides line up with TRBD1. Germline loops: CDR1 LNHDA, CDR2 SQIVND (reference sequence). CDR3 length equals 15 residues. J gave up 7 bases and V 6 bases, and 9 bases lay outside the gene matches. This CDR3 reads CASSRTRTGGNTIYF. CDR3 DNA: TGTGCCAGTAGCCGAACCCGGACAGGGGGGAACACCATATATTTT.

The rearrangement joins TRBV2 to TRBJ2-3; 10 bases line up with TRBD1. The V and J ends lost 7 bases and 4 bases, in that order; junction bases with no gene match: 5. CDR1 and CDR2 from the germline V gene are SNHLY and FYNNEI. This CDR3 contains 14 residues. As DNA, the CDR3 is TGTGCCAGCACCTCGGGACAGGGGTCAGATACGCAGTATTTT. Protein product: CASTSGQGSDTQYF.

The V and J genes are TRBV4-1 and TRBJ1-5, with D possibly being TRBD1 (5 bases). Trimming shortened V by 0 bases and J by 7 bases, and 16 bases separated the two germline ends. Germline loops: CDR1 MGHRA, CDR2 YSYEKL. The CDR3 covers 16 residues. CDR3 loop: CASSQDISGLYQPQHF. The CDR3 bases are TGCGCCAGCAGCCAAGATATATCAGGGCTGTACCAGCCCCAGCATTTT.

The V gene is TRBV10-3, the J gene TRBJ1-5; D is ambiguous. The CDR3 is made up of 13 amino acids. V dropped 4 bases and J dropped 5 bases, with 9 bases sitting between them. In germline, CDR1 is ENHRY, CDR2 SYGVKD. Here the CDR3 DNA reads TGTGCCATCAGTGGTGGCTCAGATCAGCCCCAGCATTTT. Its translation is CAISGGSDQPQHF.

This clone has a single count. The chain carries TRBV6-5 and TRBJ1-1; D is undetermined. The CDR3 consists of 15 residues. Germline V CDR1 and CDR2: MNHEY, SVGAGI. V lost 0 bases and J lost 0, with 8 bases in between. As DNA, the CDR3 is TGTGCCAGCAGTTACTCCAGGAATTTGAACACTGAAGCTTTCTTT. The encoded protein is CASSYSRNLNTEAFF.

This chain joins TRBV29-1 and TRBJ1-4; TRBD1 is a possible D gene (6 bases). The germline V gene encodes CDR1 SQVTM and CDR2 ANQGSEA. Between the trimmed V and J ends, which lost 6 bases and 3 bases, there was a span of 11 bases. The CDR3 totals 13 residues. The CDR3 DNA reads TGCAGCGTCGAGGACAGACCTAATGAAAAACTGTTTTTT. It encodes CSVEDRPNEKLFF.